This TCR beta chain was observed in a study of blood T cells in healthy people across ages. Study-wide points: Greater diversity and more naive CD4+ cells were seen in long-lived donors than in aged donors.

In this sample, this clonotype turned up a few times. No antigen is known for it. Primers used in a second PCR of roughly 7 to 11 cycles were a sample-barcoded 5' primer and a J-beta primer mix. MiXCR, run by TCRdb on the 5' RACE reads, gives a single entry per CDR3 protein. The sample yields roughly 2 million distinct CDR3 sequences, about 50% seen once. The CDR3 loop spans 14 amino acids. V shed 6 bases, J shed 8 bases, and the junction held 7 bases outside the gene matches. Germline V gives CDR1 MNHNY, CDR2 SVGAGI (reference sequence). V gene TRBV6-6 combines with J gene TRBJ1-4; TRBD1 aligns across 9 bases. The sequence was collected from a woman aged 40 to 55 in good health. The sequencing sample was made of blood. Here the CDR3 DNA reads TGTGCCAGCAGAACCGGACAGGGGAGGGAAAAACTGTTTTTT. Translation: CASRTGQGREKLFF.